This T cell receptor beta chain was identified in a study of identical twins. Per germline, CDR1 DFQATT and CDR2 SNEGSKA (reference sequence). Trimming removed 2 bases from V and 2 bases from J; junction bases left unmatched: 4. This CDR3 is built from 14 residues. TCRdb called the 5' RACE reads again in MiXCR, with one record for every CDR3 protein. The repertoire includes 420,000 or so distinct CDR3 sequences, roughly 18% of them detected once, and roughly 12% sits in the top ten. The sequence derives from a man aged 45-60 years in good health. The sample taken for sequencing was naive T cells sorted from blood. The chain links TRBV20-1 to TRBJ2-3; 7 positions match TRBD2. CDR3: CSARSAGDTDTQYF. The CDR3 DNA sequence: TGCAGTGCTAGATCTGCGGGGGACACAGATACGCAGTATTTT.